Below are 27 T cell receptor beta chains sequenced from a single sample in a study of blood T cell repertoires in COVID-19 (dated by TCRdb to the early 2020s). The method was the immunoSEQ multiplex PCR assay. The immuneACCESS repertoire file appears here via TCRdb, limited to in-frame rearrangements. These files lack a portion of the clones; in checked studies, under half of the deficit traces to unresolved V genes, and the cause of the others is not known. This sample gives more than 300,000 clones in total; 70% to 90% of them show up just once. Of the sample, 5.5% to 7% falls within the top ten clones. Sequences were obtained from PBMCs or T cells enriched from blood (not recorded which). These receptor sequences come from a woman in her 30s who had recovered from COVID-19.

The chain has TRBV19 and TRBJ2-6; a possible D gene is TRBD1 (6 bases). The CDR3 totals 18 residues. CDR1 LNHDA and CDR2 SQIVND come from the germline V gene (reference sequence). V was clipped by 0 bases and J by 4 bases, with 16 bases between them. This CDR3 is CASSIDGTFMRGANVLTF. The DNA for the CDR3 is TGTGCCAGTAGTATAGATGGGACATTCATGCGCGGGGCCAACGTCCTGACTTTC.

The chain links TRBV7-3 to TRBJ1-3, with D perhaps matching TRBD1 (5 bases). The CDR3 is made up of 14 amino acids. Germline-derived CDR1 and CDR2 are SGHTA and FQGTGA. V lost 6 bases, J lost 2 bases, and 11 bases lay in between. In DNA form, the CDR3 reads TGTGCCAGCAGTCTCGGACAAACTGGAAACACCATATATTTT. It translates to CASSLGQTGNTIYF.

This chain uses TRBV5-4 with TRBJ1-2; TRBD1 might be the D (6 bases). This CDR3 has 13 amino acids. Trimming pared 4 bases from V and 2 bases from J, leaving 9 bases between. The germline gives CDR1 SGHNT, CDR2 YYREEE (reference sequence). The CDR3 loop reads CASSIDRNYGYTF. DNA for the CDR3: TGTGCCAGCAGCATCGACAGGAACTATGGCTACACCTTC.

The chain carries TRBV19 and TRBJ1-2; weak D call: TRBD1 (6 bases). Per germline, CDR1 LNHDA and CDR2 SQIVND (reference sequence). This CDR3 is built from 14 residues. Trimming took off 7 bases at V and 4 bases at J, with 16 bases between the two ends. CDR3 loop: CASTYGPGAYGYTF. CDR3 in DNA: TGTGCCAGTACCTACGGGCCAGGGGCCTATGGCTACACCTTC.

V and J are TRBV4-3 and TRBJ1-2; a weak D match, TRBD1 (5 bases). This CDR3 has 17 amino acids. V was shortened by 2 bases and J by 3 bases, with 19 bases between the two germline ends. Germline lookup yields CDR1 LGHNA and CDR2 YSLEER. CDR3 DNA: TGCGCCAGCAGCCAATCGACCGTGGACACCCAATACTATGGCTACACCTTC. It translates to CASSQSTVDTQYYGYTF.

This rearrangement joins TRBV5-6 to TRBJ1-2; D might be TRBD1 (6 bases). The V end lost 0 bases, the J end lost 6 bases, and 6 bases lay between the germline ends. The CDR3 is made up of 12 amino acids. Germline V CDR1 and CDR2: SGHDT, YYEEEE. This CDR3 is CASSLAGDGYTF. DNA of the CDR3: TGTGCCAGCAGCTTGGCAGGGGATGGCTACACCTTC.

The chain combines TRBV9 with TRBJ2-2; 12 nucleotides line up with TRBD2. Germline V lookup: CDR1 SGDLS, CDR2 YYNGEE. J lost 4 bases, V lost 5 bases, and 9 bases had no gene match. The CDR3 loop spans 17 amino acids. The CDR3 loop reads CASSMPSGGAATGELFF. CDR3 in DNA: TGTGCCAGCAGTATGCCTAGCGGGGGGGCCGCCACCGGGGAGCTGTTTTTT.

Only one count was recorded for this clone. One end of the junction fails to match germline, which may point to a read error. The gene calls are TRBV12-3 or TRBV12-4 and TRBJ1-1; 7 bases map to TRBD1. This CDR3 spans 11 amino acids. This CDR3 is CASRLRDSPSF. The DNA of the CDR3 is TGTGCCAGCAGACTCCGGGACAGCCCATCTTTT.

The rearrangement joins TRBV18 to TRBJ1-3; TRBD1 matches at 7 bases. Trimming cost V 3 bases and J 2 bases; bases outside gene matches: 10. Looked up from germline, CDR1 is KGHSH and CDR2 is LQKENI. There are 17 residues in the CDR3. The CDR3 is CASSPTTGVGTGNTIYF. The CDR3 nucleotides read TGTGCCAGCTCACCCACCACAGGGGTGGGTACTGGAAACACCATATATTTT. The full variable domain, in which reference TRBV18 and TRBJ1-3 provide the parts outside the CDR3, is NAGVMQNPRHLVRRRGQEARLRCSPMKGHSHVYWYRQLPEEGLKFMVYLQKENIIDESGMPKERFSAEFPKEGPSILRIQQVVRGDSAAYFCASSPTTGVGTGNTIYFGEGSWLTVV.

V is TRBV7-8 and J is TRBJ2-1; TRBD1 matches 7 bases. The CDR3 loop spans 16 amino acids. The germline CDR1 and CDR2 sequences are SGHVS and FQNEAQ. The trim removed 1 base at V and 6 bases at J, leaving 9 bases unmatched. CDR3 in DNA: TGTGCCAGCAGCTTAGAAGGGGGCAGGGTAATCAATGAGCAGTTCTTC. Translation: CASSLEGGRVINEQFF.

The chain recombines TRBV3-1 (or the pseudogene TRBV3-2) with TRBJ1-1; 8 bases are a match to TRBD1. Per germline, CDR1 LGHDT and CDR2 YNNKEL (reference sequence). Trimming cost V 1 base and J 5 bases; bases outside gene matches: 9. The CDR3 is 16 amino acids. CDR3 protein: CASSQGTGWFPTEAFF. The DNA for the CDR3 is TGTGCCAGCAGCCAAGGGACAGGGTGGTTCCCTACTGAAGCTTTCTTT.

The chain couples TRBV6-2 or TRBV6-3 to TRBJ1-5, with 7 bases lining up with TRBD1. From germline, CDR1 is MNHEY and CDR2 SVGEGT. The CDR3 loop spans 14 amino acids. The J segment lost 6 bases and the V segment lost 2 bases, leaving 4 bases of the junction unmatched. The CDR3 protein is CASSYGSGGQPQHF. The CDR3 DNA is TGTGCCAGCAGTTACGGGTCAGGGGGTCAGCCCCAGCATTTT.

The chain's CDR3 is CAISADGARYGYTF. DNA of the CDR3: TGTGCCATCAGCGCGGATGGGGCCCGGTATGGCTACACCTTC. J is TRBJ1-2 and V is TRBV10-3; tentatively, D is TRBD1 (5 bases). Germline-derived CDR1 and CDR2 are ENHRY and SYGVKD. The CDR3 covers 14 residues. V lost 6 bases and J 5 bases, leaving 16 bases between the germline ends.

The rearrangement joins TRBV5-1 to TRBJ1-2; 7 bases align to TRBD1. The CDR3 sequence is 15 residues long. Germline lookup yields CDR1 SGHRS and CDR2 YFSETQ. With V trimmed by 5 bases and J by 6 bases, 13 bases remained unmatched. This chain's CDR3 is CASSGDGTVPHGYTF. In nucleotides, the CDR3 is TGCGCCAGCAGTGGCGATGGGACAGTACCCCATGGCTACACCTTC.

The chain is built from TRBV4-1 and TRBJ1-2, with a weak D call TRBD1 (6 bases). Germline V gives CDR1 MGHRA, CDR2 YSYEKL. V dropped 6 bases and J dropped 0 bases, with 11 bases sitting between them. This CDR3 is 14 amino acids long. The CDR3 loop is CASSPRQANYGYTF. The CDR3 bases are TGCGCCAGCAGTCCACGACAGGCTAACTATGGCTACACCTTC.

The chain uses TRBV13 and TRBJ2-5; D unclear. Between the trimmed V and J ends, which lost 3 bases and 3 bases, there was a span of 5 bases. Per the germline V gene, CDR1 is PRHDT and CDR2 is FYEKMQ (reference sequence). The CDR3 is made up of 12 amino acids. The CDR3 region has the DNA TGTGCCAGCAGCTTGGCAAAAGAGACCCAGTACTTC. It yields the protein CASSLAKETQYF.

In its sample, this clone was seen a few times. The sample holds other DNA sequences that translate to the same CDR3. The CDR3 DNA follows: TGTGCCAGTAGTATAGGACAGGGGAACACTGAAGCTTTCTTT. Amino acids: CASSIGQGNTEAFF. This chain connects TRBV19 to TRBJ1-1, with 7 positions matching TRBD1. CDR1 is LNHDA, CDR2 SQIVND, per germline (reference sequence). V gave up 1 base and J gave up 1 base; unmatched junction bases: 0. The CDR3 sequence is 14 residues long.

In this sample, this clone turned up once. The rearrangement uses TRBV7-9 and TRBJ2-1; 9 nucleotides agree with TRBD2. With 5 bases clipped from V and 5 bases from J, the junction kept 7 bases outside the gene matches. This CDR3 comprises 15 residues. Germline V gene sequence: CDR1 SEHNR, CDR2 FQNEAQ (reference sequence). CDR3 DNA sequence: TGTGCCAGCAGCCCCTGGCTAGCGGGGAACAATGAGCAGTTCTTC. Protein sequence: CASSPWLAGNNEQFF.

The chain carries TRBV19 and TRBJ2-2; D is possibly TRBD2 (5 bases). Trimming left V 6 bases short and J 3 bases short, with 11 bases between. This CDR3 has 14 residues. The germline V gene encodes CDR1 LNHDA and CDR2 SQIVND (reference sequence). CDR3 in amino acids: CASRADLYTGELFF. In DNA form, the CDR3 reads TGTGCCAGTAGAGCGGACCTCTACACCGGGGAGCTGTTTTTT.

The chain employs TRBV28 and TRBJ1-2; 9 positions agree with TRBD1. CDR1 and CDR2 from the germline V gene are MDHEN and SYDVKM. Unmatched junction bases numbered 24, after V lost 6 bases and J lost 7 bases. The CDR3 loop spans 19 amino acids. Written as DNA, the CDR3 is TGTGCCAGCAGGTACCCGCCACCGTCAGGGACAGGGCGTTTCTCTGGCTACACCTTC. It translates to CASRYPPPSGTGRFSGYTF.

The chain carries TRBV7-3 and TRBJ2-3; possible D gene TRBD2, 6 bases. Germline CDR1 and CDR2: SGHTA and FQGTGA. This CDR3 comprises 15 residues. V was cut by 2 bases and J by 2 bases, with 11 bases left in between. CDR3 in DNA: TGTGCCAGCAGCTTACTAGCGATTCCCACAGATACGCAGTATTTT. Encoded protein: CASSLLAIPTDTQYF.

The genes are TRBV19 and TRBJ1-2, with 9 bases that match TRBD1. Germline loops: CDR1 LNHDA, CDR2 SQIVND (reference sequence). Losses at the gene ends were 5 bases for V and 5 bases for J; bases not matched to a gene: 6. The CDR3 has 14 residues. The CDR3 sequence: CASSDSGTGYGYTF. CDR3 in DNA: TGTGCCAGTAGTGACTCCGGGACAGGGTATGGCTACACCTTC.

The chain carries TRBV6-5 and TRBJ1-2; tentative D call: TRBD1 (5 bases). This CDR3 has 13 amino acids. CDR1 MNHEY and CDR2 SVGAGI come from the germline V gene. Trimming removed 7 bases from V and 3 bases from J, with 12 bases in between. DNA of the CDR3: TGTGCCAGCACCTCGGACAAGGACTATGGCTACACCTTC. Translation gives CASTSDKDYGYTF.

CDR3 residues: CASSPSPTGGGYTF. DNA for the CDR3: TGTGCCAGCAGCCCGTCGCCGACAGGCGGGGGCTACACCTTC. V is TRBV11-2 and J is TRBJ1-2; possible D gene TRBD1, 6 bases. Trimming stripped 5 bases from V and 8 bases from J, with 18 bases between. The CDR3 length is 14 residues. Germline V gene lookup returns CDR1 SGHAT and CDR2 FQNNGV.

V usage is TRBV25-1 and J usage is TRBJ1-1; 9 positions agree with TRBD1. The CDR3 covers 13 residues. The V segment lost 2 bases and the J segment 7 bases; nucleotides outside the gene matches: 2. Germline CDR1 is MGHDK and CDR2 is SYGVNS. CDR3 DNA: TGTGCCAGCAGTGAAACAGGGGGCGGTGAAGCTTTCTTT. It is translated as CASSETGGGEAFF.

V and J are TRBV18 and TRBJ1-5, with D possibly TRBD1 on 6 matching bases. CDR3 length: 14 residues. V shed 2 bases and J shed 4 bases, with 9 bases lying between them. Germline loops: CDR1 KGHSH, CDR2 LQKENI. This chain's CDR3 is CASSPGGLNQPQHF. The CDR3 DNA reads TGTGCCAGCTCACCAGGGGGCTTGAATCAGCCCCAGCATTTT.

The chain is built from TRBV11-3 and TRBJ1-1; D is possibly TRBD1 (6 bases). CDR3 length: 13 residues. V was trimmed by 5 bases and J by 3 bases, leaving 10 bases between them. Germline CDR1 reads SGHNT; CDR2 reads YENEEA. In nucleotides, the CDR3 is TGTGCCAGCAGCCTCCACAGGGACACTGAAGCTTTCTTT. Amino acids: CASSLHRDTEAFF. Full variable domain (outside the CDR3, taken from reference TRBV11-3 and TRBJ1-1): EAGVVQSPRYKIIEKKQPVAFWCNPISGHNTLYWYLQNLGQGPELLIRYENEEAVDDSQLPKDRFSAERLKGVDSTLKIQPAELGDSAVYLCASSLHRDTEAFFGQGTRLTVV.